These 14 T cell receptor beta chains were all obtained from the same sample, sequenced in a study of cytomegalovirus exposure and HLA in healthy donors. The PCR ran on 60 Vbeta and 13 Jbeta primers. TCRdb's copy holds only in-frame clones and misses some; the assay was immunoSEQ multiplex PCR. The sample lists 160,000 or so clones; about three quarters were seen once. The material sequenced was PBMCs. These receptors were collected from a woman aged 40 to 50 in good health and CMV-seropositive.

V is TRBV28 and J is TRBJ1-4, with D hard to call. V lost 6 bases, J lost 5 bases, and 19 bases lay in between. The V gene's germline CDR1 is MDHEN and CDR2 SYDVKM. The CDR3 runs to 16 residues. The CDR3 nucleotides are TGTGCCAGCAGCTCCCAGGTCGGGAGTTGGAATGAAAAACTGTTTTTT. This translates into CASSSQVGSWNEKLFF.

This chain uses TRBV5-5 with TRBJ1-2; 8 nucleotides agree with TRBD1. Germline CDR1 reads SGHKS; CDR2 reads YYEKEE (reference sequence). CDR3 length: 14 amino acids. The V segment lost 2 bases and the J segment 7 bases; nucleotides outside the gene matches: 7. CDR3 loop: CASSFNRGLGGYTF. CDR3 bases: TGTGCCAGCAGCTTCAACAGGGGGTTAGGTGGCTACACCTTC.

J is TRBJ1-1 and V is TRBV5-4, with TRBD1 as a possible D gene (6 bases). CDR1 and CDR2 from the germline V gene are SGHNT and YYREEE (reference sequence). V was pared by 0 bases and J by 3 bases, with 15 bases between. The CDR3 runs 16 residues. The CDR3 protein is CASSLDARGQYTEAFF. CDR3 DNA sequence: TGTGCCAGCAGCTTGGATGCCCGTGGACAGTACACTGAAGCTTTCTTT.

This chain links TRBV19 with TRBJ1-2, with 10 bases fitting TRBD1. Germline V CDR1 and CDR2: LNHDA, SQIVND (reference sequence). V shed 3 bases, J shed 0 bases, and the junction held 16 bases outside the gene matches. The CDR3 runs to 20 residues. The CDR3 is CASSMFAAGTGANTNYGYTF. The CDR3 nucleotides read TGTGCCAGTAGTATGTTTGCCGCCGGGACAGGGGCTAATACTAACTATGGCTACACCTTC.

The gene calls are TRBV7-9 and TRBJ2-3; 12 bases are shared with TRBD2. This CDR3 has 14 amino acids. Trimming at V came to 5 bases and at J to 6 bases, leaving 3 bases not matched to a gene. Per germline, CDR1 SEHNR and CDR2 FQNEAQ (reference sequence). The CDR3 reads CASSSGLAGDTQYF. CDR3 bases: TGTGCCAGCAGCAGCGGACTAGCGGGGGATACGCAGTATTTT.

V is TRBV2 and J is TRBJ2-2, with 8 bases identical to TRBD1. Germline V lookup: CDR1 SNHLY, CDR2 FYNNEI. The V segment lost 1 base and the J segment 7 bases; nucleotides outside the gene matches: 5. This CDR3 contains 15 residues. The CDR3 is CASSEGGQGGGELFF. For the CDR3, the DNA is TGTGCCAGCAGTGAAGGAGGACAGGGTGGCGGGGAGCTGTTTTTT.

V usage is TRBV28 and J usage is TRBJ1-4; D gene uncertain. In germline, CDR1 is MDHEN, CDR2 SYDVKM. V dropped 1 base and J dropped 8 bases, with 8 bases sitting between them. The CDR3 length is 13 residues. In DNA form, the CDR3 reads TGTGCCAGCAGTTTATATGGTCGGGAAAAACTGTTTTTT. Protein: CASSLYGREKLFF.

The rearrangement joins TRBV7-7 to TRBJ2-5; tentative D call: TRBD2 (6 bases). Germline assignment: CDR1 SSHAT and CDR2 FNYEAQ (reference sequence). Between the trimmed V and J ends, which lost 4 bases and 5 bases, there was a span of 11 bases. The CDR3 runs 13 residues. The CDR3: CASSWGLEETQYF. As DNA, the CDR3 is TGTGCCAGCAGCTGGGGACTGGAGGAGACCCAGTACTTC.

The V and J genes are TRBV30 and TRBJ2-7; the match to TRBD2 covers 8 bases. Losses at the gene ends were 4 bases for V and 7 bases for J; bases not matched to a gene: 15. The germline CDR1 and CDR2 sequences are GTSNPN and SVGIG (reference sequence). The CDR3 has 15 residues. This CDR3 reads CAWTSSGGLKYEQYF. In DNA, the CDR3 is TGTGCCTGGACATCGTCGGGAGGGTTGAAATATGAGCAGTACTTC.

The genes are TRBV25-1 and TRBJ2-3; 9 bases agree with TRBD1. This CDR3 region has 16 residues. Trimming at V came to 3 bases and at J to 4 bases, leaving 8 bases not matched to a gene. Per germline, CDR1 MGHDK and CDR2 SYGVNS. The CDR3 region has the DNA TGTGCCAGCAGTGAGATGGGACAGGGAGGGTCAGATACGCAGTATTTT. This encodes CASSEMGQGGSDTQYF.

CDR3 region: CAIREGEYGYTF. The CDR3 bases are TGTGCCATCAGAGAAGGGGAATATGGCTACACCTTC. The V gene is TRBV10-3, the J gene TRBJ1-2; D is perhaps TRBD1 (5 bases). The germline gives CDR1 ENHRY, CDR2 SYGVKD. There are 12 residues in the CDR3. The ends were cut back, 6 bases at V and 5 bases at J, with 10 bases in the middle.

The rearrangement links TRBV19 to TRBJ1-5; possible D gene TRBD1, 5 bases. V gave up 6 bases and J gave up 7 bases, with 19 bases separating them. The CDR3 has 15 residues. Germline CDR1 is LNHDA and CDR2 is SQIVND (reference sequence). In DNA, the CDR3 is TGTGCCAGTAGGCAACAGGTAATGGGTGCGCAGCCCCAGCATTTT. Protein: CASRQQVMGAQPQHF.

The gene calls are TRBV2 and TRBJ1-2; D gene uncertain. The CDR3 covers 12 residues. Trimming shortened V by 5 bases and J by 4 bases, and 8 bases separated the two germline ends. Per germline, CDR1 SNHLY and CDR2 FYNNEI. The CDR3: CASSSIPYGYTF. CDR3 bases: TGTGCCAGCAGTTCAATCCCCTATGGCTACACCTTC.

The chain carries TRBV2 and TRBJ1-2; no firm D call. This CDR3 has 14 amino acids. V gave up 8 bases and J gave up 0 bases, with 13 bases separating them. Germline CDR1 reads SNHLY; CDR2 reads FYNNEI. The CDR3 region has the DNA TGTGCCAGCGAGCCGATTGACTCTAACTATGGCTACACCTTC. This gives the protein CASEPIDSNYGYTF.